The source of this T cell receptor beta chain is a study of CD8 T cells in Susac syndrome. Study-level points and caveats: Only a relatively small number of individuals were included in the TCR sequencing and HLA analysis.

An input of about 0.5 to 1 ug of RNA was subjected to reverse transcription using random hexamers. Amplification of the TCR beta CDR3 was carried out by immunoSEQ multiplex PCR, which spanned a total of 54 Vbeta and 13 Jbeta segments. Each CDR3 protein is one row after TCRdb ran MiXCR on the immunoSEQ multiplex PCR reads. The data contain around 270,000 distinct CDR3 sequences, over 75% of them singletons. Germline loops: CDR1 SGHNT, CDR2 YYREEE (reference sequence). Unmatched junction bases numbered 10, after V lost 4 bases and J lost 0 bases. The CDR3 spans 16 residues. Comments on this clonotype: Its antigen remains unknown.

The chain employs TRBV5-4 and TRBJ2-7, with TRBD2 matching over 7 bases. Sequenced: CD8+ T cells from PBMCs. The receptor was derived from a human donor with multiple sclerosis. CDR3 amino acids: CASSPPISGNSYEQYF. The CDR3 DNA sequence: TGTGCCAGCAGCCCTCCGATCAGCGGGAACTCCTACGAGCAGTACTTC.